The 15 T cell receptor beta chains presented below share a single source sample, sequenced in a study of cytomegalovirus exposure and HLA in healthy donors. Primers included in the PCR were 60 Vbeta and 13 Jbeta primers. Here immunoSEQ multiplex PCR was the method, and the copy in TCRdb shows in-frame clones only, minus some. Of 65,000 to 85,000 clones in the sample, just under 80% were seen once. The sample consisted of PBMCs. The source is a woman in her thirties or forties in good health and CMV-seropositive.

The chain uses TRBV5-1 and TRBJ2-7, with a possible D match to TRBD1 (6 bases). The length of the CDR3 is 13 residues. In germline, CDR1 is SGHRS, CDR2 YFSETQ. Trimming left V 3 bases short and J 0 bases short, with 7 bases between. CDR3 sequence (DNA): TGCGCCAGCAGCTGGGACAACTCCTACGAGCAGTACTTC. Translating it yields CASSWDNSYEQYF.

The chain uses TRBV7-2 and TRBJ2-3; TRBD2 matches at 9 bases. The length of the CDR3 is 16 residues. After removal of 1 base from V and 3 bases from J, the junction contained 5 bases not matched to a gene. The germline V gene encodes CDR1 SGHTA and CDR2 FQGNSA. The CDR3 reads CASSLGVAGGTDTQYF. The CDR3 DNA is TGTGCCAGCAGCTTAGGGGTCGCGGGGGGGACAGATACGCAGTATTTT.

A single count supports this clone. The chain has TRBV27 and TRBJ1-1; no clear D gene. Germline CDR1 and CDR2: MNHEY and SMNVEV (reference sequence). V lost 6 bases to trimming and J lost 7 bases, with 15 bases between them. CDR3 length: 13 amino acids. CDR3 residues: CASRRSPLNEAFF. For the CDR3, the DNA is TGTGCCAGCAGAAGGAGCCCGCTTAATGAAGCTTTCTTT.

The CDR3 is CASSIQGESSYEQYF. As DNA, the CDR3 is TGTGCCAGTAGTATACAGGGGGAGAGCTCCTACGAGCAGTACTTC. The chain uses TRBV19 and TRBJ2-7, with TRBD1 matching 7 bases. This CDR3 contains 15 residues. In germline, CDR1 is LNHDA, CDR2 SQIVND (reference sequence). V was pared by 2 bases and J by 0 bases, with 4 bases of the junction left unmatched.

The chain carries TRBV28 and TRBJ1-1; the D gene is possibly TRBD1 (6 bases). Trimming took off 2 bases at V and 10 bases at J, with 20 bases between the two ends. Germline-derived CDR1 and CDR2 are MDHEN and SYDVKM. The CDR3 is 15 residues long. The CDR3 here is CASSLERRGAALAFF. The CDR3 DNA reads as TGTGCCAGCAGTTTAGAGCGGCGGGGGGCGGCGTTAGCTTTCTTT.

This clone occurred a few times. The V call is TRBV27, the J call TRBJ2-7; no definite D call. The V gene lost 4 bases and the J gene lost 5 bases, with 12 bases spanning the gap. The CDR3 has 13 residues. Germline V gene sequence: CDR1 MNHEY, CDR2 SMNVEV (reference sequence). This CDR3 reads CASSSTRWDEQYF. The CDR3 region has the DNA TGTGCCAGCAGTTCGACCAGGTGGGACGAGCAGTACTTC.

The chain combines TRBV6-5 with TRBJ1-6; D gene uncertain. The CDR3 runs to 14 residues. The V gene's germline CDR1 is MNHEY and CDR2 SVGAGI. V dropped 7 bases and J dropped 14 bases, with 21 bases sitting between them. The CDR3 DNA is TGTGCCAGCACCATCGCGAGGAGCCACCTCACCCTCCACTTT. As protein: CASTIARSHLTLHF.

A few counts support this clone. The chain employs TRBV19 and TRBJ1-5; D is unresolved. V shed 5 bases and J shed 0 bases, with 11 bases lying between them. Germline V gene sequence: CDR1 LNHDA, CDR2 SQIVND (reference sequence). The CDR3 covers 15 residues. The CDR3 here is CASSAEGYSNQPQHF. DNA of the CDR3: TGTGCCAGTAGTGCCGAGGGCTATAGCAATCAGCCCCAGCATTTT. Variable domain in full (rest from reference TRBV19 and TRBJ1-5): DGGITQSPKYLFRKEGQNVTLSCEQNLNHDAMYWYRQDPGQGLRLIYYSQIVNDFQKGDIAEGYSVSREKKESFPLTVTSAQKNPTAFYLCASSAEGYSNQPQHFGDGTRLSIL.

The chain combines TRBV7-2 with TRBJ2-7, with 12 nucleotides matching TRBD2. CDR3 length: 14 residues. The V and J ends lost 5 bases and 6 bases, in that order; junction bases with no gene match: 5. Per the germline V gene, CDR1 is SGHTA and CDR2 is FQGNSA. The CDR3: CASSPLAGGLEQYF. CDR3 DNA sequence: TGTGCCAGCAGCCCTCTAGCGGGGGGGCTCGAGCAGTACTTC.

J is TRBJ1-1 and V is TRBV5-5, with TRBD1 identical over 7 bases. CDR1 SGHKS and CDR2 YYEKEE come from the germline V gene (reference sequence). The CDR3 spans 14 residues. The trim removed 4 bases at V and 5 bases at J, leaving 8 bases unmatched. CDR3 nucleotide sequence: TGTGCCAGCAGCGTGGGACAGTGGAATACTGAAGCTTTCTTT. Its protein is CASSVGQWNTEAFF.

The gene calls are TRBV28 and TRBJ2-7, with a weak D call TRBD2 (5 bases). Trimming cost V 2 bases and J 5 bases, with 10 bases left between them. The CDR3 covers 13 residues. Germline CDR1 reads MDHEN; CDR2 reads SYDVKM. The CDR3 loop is CASSLMGSDEQYF. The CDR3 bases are TGTGCCAGCAGTTTAATGGGGAGCGACGAGCAGTACTTC.

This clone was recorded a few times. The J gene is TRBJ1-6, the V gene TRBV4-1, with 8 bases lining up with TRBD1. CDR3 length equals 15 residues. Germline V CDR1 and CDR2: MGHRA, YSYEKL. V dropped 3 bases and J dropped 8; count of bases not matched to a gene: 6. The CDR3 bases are TGCGCCAGCAGCCAGGAGACAGGGGCTGATTCACCCCTCCACTTT. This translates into CASSQETGADSPLHF.

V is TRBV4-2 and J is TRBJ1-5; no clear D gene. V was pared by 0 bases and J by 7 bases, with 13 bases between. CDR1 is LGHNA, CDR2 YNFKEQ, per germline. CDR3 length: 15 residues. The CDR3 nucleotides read TGTGCCAGCAGCCAAGATAGCGTGGAAGGGCAGCCCCAGCATTTT. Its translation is CASSQDSVEGQPQHF.

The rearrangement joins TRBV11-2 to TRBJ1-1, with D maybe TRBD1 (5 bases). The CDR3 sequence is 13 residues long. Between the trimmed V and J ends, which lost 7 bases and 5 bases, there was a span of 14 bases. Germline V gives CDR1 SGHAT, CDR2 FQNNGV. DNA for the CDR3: TGTGCCAGCAACTCACCCGGGGGAACTGAAGCTTTCTTT. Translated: CASNSPGGTEAFF.

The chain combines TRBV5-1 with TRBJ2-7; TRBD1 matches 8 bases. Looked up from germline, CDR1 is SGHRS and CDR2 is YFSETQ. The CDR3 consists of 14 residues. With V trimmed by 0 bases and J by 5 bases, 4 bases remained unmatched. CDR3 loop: CASSLARGPNEQYF. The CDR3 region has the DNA TGCGCCAGCAGCTTGGCCAGGGGGCCCAACGAGCAGTACTTC.